This T cell receptor (beta chain) stems from a study of shared clonotypes between healthy human individuals. Remarks on this clone: Its antigen remains unknown.

CD4+ cells were split into CD45RA+ naive and CD45RA-negative memory subsets. Profiling relied on immunoSEQ multiplex PCR, and the TCRdb table lists in-frame clones only, not all of them. The profile shows some 2,000,000 clones, around 95% of them singletons. Germline V gives CDR1 SGHTA, CDR2 FQGNSA. The CDR3 sequence is 16 residues long. V gave up 5 bases and J gave up 3 bases; unmatched junction bases: 9. Findings and caveats of the study: It was only blood that was sampled, and tissue repertoires likely differ.

This rearrangement joins TRBV7-2 to TRBJ2-7; the match to TRBD2 covers 11 bases. Sequencing input: naive CD4+ T cells sorted from blood. Indicated subset: CD45RA+ positively selected. This clonotype was sampled from a man aged 18-30 years in good health. The CDR3 region is CASSEQVGTSGYEQYF. In DNA, the CDR3 is TGTGCCAGCAGCGAGCAGGTGGGGACTAGCGGCTACGAGCAGTACTTC. Based on the CDR3 plus reference TRBV7-2 and TRBJ2-7, the full variable domain is GAGVSQSPSNKVTEKGKDVELRCDPISGHTALYWYRQSLGQGLEFLIYFQGNSAPDKSGLPSDRFSAERTGGSVSTLTIQRTQQEDSAVYLCASSEQVGTSGYEQYFGPGTRLTVT.